Sequencing of this T cell receptor beta chain was carried out in a study of response to subunit inactivated influenza vaccine. The CDR3 spans 14 residues. V lost 4 bases, J lost 1 base, and 4 bases stayed unmatched. Germline-derived CDR1 and CDR2 are MDHEN and SYDVKM. The sample holds many counts of this clonotype. TCRdb used MiXCR to reprocess the RT-PCR reads, holding one entry per CDR3 protein. This sample yields roughly 670,000 distinct CDR3 sequences, of which roughly 15% are seen a single time; 6% to 9.5% belongs to the top ten. This sample comprised PBMCs from blood, obtained around 14 days before vaccination. The gene calls are TRBV28 and TRBJ2-7; 7 bases line up with TRBD1. This receptor was identified in a man aged 50-60 years who received an inactivated influenza vaccine. The CDR3 bases are TGTGCCAGCAGTTCGACGACAGGGTCCTACGAGCAGTACTTC. As protein: CASSSTTGSYEQYF.